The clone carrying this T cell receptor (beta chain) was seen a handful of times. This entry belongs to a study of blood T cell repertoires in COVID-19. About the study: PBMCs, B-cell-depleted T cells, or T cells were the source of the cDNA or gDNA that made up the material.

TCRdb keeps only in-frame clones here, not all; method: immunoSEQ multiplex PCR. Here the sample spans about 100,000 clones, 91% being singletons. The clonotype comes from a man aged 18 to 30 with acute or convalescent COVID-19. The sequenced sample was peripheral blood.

CDR3: CAWSPLASYNEQFF. CDR3 coding DNA: TGTGCCTGGAGTCCTTTAGCTTCCTACAATGAGCAGTTCTTC. This sequence joins TRBV30 and TRBJ2-1; no reliable D call. Trimming stripped 2 bases from V and 1 base from J, with 9 bases between. The V gene's germline CDR1 is GTSNPN and CDR2 SVGIG (reference sequence). CDR3 length: 14 residues. Combining the CDR3 with reference TRBV30 and TRBJ2-1 gives the whole variable domain SQTIHQWPATLVQPVGSPLSLECTVEGTSNPNLYWYRQAAGRGLQLLFYSVGIGQISSEVPQNLSASRPQDRQFILSSKKLLLSDSGFYLCAWSPLASYNEQFFGPGTRLTVL.